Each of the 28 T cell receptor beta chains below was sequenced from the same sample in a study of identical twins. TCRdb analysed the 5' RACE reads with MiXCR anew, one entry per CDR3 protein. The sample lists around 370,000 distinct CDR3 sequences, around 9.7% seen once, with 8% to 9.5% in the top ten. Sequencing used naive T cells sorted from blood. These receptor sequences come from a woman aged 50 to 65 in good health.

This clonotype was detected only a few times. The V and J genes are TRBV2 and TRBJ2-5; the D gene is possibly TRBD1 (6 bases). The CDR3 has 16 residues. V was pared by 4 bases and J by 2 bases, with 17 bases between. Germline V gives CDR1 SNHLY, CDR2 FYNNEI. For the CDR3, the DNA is TGTGCCAGCAGTGCTGGTAGGGGGAGACAGCAAGAGACCCAGTACTTC. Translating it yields CASSAGRGRQQETQYF.

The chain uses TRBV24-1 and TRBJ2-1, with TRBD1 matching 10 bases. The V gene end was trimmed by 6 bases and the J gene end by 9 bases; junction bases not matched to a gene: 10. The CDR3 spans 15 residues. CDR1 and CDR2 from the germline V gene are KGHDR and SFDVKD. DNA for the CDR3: TGTGCCACCAGTCGCAGAGACAGGGGGCATCTTGAGCAGTTCTTC. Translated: CATSRRDRGHLEQFF.

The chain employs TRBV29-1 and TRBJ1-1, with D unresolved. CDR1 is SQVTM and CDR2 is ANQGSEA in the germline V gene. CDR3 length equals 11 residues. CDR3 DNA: TGCACCGCGAAGGGGAACACTGAAGCTTTCTTT. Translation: CTAKGNTEAFF.

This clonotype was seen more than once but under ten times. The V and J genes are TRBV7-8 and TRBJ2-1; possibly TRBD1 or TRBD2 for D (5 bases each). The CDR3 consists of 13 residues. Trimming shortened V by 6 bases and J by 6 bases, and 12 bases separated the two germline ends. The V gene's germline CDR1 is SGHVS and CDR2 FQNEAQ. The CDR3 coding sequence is TGTGCCAGCAGGGGGGTTGGCGGCAATGAGCAGTTCTTC. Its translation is CASRGVGGNEQFF.

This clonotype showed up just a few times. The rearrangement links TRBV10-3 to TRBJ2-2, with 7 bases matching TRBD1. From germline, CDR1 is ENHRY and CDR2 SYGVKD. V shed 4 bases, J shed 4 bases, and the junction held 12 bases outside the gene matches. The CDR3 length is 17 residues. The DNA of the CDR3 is TGTGCCATCAGTGGACGGGATACAGGGGCTTTCACCGGGGAGCTGTTTTTT. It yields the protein CAISGRDTGAFTGELFF.

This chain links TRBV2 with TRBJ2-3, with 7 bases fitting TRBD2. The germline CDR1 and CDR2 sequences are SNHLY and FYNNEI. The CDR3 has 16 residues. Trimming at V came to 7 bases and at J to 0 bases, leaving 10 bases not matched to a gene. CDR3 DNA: TGTGCCAGCATGGGTGGCGGGGGTGCTAGCACAGATACGCAGTATTTT. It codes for CASMGGGGASTDTQYF.

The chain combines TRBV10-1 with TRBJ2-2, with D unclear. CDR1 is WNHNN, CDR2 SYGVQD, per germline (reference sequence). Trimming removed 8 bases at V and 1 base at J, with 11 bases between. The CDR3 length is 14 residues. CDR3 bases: TGCGCCAGCCGTGGCAACAGGAACACCGGGGAGCTGTTTTTT. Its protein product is CASRGNRNTGELFF.

The CDR3 sequence: CSARDRGRGPTGELFF. CDR3 coding DNA: TGCAGTGCTAGAGATCGTGGGCGGGGCCCCACCGGGGAGCTGTTTTTT. J is TRBJ2-2 and V is TRBV20-1; D is possibly TRBD2 (6 bases). Between the trimmed V and J ends, which lost 0 bases and 4 bases, there was a span of 15 bases. This CDR3 has 16 amino acids. Germline CDR1 DFQATT, CDR2 SNEGSKA (reference sequence).

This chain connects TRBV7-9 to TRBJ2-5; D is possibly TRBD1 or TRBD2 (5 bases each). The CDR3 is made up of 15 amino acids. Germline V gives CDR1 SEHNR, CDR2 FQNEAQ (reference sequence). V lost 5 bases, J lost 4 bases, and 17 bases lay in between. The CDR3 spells CASSPSLGGRETQYF. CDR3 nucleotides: TGTGCCAGCAGCCCAAGCCTTGGGGGTAGAGAGACCCAGTACTTC.

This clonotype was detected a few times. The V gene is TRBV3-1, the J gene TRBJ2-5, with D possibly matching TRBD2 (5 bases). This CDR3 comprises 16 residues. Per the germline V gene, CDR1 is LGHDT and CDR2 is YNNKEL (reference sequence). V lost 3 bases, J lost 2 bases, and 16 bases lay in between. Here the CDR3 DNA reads TGTGCCAGCAGCCAGGGCGGTCGCGGGTTGCAAGAGACCCAGTACTTC. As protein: CASSQGGRGLQETQYF.

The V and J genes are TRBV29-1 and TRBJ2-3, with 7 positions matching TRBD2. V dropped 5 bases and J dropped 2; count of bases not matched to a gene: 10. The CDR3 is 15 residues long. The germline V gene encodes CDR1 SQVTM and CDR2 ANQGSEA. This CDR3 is CSVRAGGRPTDTQYF. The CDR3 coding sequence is TGCAGCGTTAGAGCCGGCGGGAGACCCACAGATACGCAGTATTTT.

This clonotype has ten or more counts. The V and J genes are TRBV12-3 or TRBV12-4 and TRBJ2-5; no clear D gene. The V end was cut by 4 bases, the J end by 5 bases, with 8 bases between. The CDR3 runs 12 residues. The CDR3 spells CASSSNWETQYF. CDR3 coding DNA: TGTGCCAGCAGTTCGAACTGGGAGACCCAGTACTTC.

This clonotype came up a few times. CDR3 residues: CASSLIRDQETQYF. Written as DNA, the CDR3 is TGCGCCAGCAGCTTGATTCGCGATCAAGAGACCCAGTACTTC. This rearrangement joins TRBV5-1 to TRBJ2-5; D ambiguous. V shed 1 base and J shed 2 bases, with 9 bases lying between them. The CDR3 length is 14 residues. Germline V gene sequence: CDR1 SGHRS, CDR2 YFSETQ.

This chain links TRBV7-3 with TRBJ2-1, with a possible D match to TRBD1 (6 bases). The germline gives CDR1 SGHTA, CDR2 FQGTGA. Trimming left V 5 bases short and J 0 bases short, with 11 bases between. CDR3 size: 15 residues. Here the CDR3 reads CASSLQGLSYNEQFF. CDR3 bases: TGTGCCAGCAGCCTTCAGGGGCTCTCCTACAATGAGCAGTTCTTC.

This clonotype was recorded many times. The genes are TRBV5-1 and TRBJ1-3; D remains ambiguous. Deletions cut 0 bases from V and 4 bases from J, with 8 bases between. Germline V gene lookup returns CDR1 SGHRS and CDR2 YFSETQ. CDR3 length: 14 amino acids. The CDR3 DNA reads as TGCGCCAGCAGCTTGGTGGGGTACGGAAACACCATATATTTT. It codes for CASSLVGYGNTIYF.

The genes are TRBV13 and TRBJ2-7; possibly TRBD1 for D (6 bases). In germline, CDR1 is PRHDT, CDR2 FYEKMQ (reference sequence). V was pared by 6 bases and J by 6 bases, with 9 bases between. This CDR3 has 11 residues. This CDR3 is CASRGAGEQYF. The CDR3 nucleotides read TGTGCCAGCAGGGGGGCTGGCGAGCAGTACTTC.

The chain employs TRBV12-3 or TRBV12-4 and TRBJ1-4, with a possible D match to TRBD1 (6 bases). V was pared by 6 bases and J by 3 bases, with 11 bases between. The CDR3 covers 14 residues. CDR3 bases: TGTGCCAGCAGCCAGACAGGTCCTAATGAAAAACTGTTTTTT. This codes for CASSQTGPNEKLFF.

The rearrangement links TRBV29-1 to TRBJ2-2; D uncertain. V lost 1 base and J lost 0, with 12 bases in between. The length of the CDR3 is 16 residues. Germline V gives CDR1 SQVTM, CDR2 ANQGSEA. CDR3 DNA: TGCAGCGTTGAAGTCTTAATGACTTCGAACACCGGGGAGCTGTTTTTT. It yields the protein CSVEVLMTSNTGELFF.

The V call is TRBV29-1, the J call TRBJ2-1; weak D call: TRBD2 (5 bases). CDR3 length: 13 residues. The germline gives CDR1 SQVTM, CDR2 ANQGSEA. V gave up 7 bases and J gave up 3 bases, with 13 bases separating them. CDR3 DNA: TGCAGCGCGTGGACTGACAACTACAATGAGCAGTTCTTC. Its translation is CSAWTDNYNEQFF.

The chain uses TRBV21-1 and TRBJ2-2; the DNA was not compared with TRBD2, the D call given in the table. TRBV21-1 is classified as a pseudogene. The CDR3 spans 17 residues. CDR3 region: CASIGMGLAWGTGELFF. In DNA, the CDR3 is TGTGCCAGCATCGGGATGGGACTAGCTTGGGGCACCGGGGAGCTGTTTTTT.

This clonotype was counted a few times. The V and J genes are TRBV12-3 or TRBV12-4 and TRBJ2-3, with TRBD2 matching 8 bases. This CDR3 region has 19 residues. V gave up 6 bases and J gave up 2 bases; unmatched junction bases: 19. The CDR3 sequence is CASRQLLAGQSKDTDTQYF. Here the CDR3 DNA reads TGTGCCAGCAGACAACTTCTAGCGGGCCAATCGAAGGACACAGATACGCAGTATTTT.

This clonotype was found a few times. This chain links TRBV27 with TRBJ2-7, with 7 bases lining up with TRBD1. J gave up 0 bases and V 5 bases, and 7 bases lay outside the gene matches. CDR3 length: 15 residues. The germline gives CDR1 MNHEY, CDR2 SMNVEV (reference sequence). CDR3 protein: CASSPGDRHSYEQYF. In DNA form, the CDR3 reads TGTGCCAGCAGTCCAGGGGACAGACACTCCTACGAGCAGTACTTC.

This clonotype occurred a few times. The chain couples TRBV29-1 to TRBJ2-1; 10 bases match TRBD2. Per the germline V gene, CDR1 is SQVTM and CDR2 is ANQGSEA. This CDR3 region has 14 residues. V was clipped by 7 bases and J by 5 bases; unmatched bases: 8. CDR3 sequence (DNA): TGCAGCGGGCTAAGCGGGAGGGCCGACAATGAGCAGTTCTTC. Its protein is CSGLSGRADNEQFF.

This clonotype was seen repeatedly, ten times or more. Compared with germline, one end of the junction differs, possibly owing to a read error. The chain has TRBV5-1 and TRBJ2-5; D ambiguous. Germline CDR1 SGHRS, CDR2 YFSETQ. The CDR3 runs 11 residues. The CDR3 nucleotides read TGTGCCAGCAGTTACAAGGAGACCCAGTACTTC. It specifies CASSYKETQYF.

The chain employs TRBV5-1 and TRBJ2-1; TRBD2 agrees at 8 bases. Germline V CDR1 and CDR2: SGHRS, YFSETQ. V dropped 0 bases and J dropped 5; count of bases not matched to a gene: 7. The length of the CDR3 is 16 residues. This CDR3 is CASSLEVAGINNEQFF. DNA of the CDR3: TGCGCCAGCAGCTTGGAGGTAGCGGGGATAAACAATGAGCAGTTCTTC.

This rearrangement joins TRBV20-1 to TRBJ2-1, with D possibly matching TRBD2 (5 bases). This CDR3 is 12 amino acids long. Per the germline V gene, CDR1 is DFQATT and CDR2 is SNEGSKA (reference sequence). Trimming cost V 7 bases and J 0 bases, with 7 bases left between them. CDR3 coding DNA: TGCAGTGTCGAGGGCTCCTACAATGAGCAGTTCTTC. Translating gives CSVEGSYNEQFF.

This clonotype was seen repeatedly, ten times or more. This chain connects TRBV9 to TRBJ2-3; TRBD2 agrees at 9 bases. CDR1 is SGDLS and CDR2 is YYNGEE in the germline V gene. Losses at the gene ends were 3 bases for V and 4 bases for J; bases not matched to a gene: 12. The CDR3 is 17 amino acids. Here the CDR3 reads CASSELISGRRADTQYF. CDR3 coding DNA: TGTGCCAGCAGCGAACTGATTAGCGGGAGAAGGGCAGATACGCAGTATTTT.

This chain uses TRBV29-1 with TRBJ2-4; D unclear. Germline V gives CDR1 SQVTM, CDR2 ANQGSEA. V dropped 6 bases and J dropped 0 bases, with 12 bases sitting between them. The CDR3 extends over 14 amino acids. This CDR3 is CSVGLGLAKNIQYF. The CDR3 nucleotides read TGCAGCGTAGGTCTAGGTTTAGCCAAAAACATTCAGTACTTC. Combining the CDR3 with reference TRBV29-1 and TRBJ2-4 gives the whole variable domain SAVISQKPSRDICQRGTSLTIQCQVDSQVTMMFWYRQQPGQSLTLIATANQGSEATYESGFVIDKFPISRPNLTFSTLTVSNMSPEDSSIYLCSVGLGLAKNIQYFGAGTRLSVL.